The 9 T cell receptor beta chains below come from one sample, sequenced in a study of blood T cells in healthy people across ages. Primed by a sample-barcoded 5' primer and a J-beta primer mix, a second PCR proceeded for 7 to 11 cycles. TCRdb itself ran the 5' RACE reads through MiXCR, one entry per CDR3 protein. The top ten clones hold less than 25% of a sample with approximately 730,000 distinct CDR3 sequences, about 40% of them seen once. The sample was blood. All receptors derive from a woman aged 55-70 years in good health.

This sequence joins TRBV18 and TRBJ2-1; the match to TRBD1 covers 9 bases. Germline V CDR1 and CDR2: KGHSH, LQKENI. V gave up 0 bases and J gave up 9 bases; unmatched junction bases: 6. The CDR3 is made up of 15 amino acids. CDR3 loop: CASSPPRTGAGEQFF. The CDR3 DNA reads as TGTGCCAGCTCACCACCGAGGACAGGGGCGGGTGAGCAGTTCTTC.

The rearrangement joins TRBV29-1 to TRBJ1-2; 8 nucleotides agree with TRBD1. The length of the CDR3 is 12 residues. CDR1 is SQVTM, CDR2 ANQGSEA, per germline. J lost 6 bases, V lost 7 bases, and 7 bases had no gene match. In DNA form, the CDR3 reads TGCAGCGCTGATACACAGGGGGATGGCTACACCTTC. The encoded protein is CSADTQGDGYTF.

As regards this clonotype: The junction and the germline gene differ at one end; a read error may be behind it. V is TRBV27 and J is TRBJ2-4; D ambiguous. The DNA end favors TRBJ2-7, so the J call may be wrong. From germline, CDR1 is MNHEY and CDR2 SMNVEV (reference sequence). The CDR3 consists of 13 residues. The CDR3 DNA reads as TGTGCCGGCAGTTTAGCCAGCCCTTACGAGCAGTACTTC. As protein: CAGSLASPYEQYF.

This clonotype was detected a few times. The J gene is TRBJ2-7, the V gene TRBV6-2 or TRBV6-3; 11 nucleotides line up with TRBD1. The CDR3 has 14 amino acids. Germline V gene lookup returns CDR1 MNHEY and CDR2 SVGEGT. Trimming removed 3 bases from V and 6 bases from J; junction bases left unmatched: 4. CDR3 amino acids: CASSYSGTGGEQYF. The CDR3 nucleotides are TGTGCCAGCAGTTATTCCGGGACAGGGGGCGAGCAGTACTTC.

In this sample, this clonotype turned up a few times. The chain's CDR3 is CASSPSGPNTQYF. The CDR3 nucleotides are TGTGCCAGCAGCCCCTCGGGTCCTAATACGCAGTATTTT. The chain combines TRBV7-9 with TRBJ2-3, with D unresolved. Germline V gives CDR1 SEHNR, CDR2 FQNEAQ (reference sequence). The CDR3 consists of 13 residues. Deletions cut 5 bases from V and 7 bases from J, with 13 bases between.

In this sample, this clonotype turned up a few times. V is TRBV27 and J is TRBJ1-4, with TRBD1 matching over 8 bases. The germline gives CDR1 MNHEY, CDR2 SMNVEV (reference sequence). The CDR3 has 15 residues. With V trimmed by 6 bases and J by 7 bases, 10 bases remained unmatched. CDR3 sequence reads: CASRPQGAVIEKLFF. The DNA for the CDR3 is TGTGCCAGCAGACCGCAGGGGGCAGTAATTGAAAAACTGTTTTTT.

The genes are TRBV15 and TRBJ2-1, with 7 bases lining up with TRBD1. The assigned J gene may be wrong: the sequence end matches TRBJ2-7 better. This CDR3 is built from 15 residues. Germline V CDR1 and CDR2: LNHNV, YYDKDF (reference sequence). This CDR3 is CATSSQTGSYNEQYF. The DNA of the CDR3 is TGTGCCACCAGCTCACAGACAGGGTCCTACAATGAGCAGTACTTC.

The chain couples TRBV20-1 to TRBJ1-2, with 7 nucleotides matching TRBD1. With 3 bases clipped from V and 8 bases from J, the junction kept 12 bases outside the gene matches. Germline assignment: CDR1 DFQATT and CDR2 SNEGSKA (reference sequence). CDR3 length equals 14 residues. Written as DNA, the CDR3 is TGCAGTGCTAGGGGACAGTCCAACATAAACGGCTACACCTTC. It translates to CSARGQSNINGYTF.

The J gene is TRBJ2-5, the V gene TRBV18, with 10 nucleotides matching TRBD1. The DNA matches TRBJ2-7 better at its end, which makes the J call doubtful. The germline V gene encodes CDR1 KGHSH and CDR2 LQKENI. This CDR3 comprises 15 residues. The CDR3 is CASSQPGQGDDEQYF. Here the CDR3 DNA reads TGTGCCAGCTCACAACCCGGACAGGGGGACGACGAGCAGTACTTC.